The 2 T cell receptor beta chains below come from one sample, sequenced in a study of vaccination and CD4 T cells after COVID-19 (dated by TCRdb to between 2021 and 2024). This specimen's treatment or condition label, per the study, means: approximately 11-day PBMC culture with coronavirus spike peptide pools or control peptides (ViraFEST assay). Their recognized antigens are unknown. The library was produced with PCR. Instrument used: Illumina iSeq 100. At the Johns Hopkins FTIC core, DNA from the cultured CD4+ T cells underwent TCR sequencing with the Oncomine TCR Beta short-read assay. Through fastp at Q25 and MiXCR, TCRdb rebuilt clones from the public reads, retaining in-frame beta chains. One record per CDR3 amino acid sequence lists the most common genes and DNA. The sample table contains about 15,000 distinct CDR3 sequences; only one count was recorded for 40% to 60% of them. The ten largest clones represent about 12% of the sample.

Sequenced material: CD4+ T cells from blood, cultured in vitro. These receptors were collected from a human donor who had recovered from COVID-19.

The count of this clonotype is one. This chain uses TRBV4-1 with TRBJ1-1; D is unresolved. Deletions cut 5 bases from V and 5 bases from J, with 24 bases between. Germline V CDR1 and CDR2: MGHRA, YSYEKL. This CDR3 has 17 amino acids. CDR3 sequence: CASSGFGVKFAKTEAFF. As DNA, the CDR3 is TGCGCCAGCAGCGGGTTCGGGGTTAAGTTCGCGAAGACTGAAGCTTTCTTT.

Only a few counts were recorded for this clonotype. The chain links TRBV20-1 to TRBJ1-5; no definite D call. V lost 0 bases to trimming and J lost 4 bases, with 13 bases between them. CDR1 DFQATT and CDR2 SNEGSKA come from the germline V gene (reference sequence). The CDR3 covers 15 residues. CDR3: CSARDPFTGNQPQHF. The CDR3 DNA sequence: TGCAGTGCTAGAGATCCATTTACGGGGAATCAGCCCCAGCATTTT.